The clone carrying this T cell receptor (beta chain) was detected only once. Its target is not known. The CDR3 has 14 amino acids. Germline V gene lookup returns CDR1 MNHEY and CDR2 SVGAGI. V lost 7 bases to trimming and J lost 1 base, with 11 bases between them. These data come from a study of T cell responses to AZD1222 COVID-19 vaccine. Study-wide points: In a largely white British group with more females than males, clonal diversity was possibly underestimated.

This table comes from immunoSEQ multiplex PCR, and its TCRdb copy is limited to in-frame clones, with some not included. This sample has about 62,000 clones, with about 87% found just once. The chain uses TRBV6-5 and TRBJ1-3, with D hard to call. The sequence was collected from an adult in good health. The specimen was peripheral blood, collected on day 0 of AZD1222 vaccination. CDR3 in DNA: TGTGCCAGCACCCCATCTGGGTCTGGAAACACCATATATTTT. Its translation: CASTPSGSGNTIYF.